These T cell receptor beta chains were read from a single sample in a study of blood T cell repertoires in COVID-19. Assay: immunoSEQ multiplex PCR; the TCRdb copy retains only in-frame clones and omits some. Of approximately 120,000 clones in the sample, approximately 80% were seen once. The source material was peripheral blood. Source of these receptors: a woman aged 50 to 65 with acute or convalescent COVID-19. The CDR3 runs from the conserved cysteine through the conserved F or W. Each record gives: clone size, J gene, D gene, V gene, CDR3 protein, CDR3 DNA. A D gene is named only where the DNA matches it firmly. Part of the rows lack a size; the others show once, few, many or a class for expanded clones.

size: .; J: TRBJ1-4; D: TRBD1; V: TRBV3-1/TRBV3-2; CDR3: CASSLRTGEVRLNEKLFF; DNA: TGTGCCAGCAGCCTGCGGACAGGGGAGGTCAGGCTTAATGAAAAACTGTTTTTT
size: .; J: TRBJ2-5; D: TRBD1; V: TRBV2; CDR3: CASRGTGQETQYF; DNA: TGTGCCAGCAGAGGGACAGGACAAGAGACCCAGTACTTC
size: .; J: TRBJ1-4; D: .; V: TRBV19; CDR3: CASRKDRSTPNEKLFF; DNA: TGTGCCAGCCGAAAGGACAGATCTACGCCGAATGAAAAACTGTTTTTT
size: .; J: TRBJ1-4; D: .; V: TRBV11-2; CDR3: CASRNWGRANEKLFF; DNA: TGTGCCAGCCGCAATTGGGGCAGGGCTAATGAAAAACTGTTTTTT
size: .; J: TRBJ1-6; D: TRBD1; V: TRBV9; CDR3: CASSGQGVGPLHF; DNA: TGTGCCAGCAGCGGACAGGGGGTGGGCCCCCTCCACTTT
size: few; J: TRBJ1-5; D: .; V: TRBV28; CDR3: CASRPGQGNVQPQHF; DNA: TGTGCCAGCAGGCCGGGGCAGGGGAACGTTCAGCCCCAGCATTTT
size: .; J: TRBJ1-1; D: .; V: TRBV30; CDR3: CAWNINTEAFF; DNA: TGTGCCTGGAATATCAACACTGAAGCTTTCTTT
size: .; J: TRBJ2-1; D: .; V: TRBV6-5; CDR3: CASQQRGGGSEQFF; DNA: TGTGCCAGCCAGCAACGTGGGGGAGGAAGTGAGCAGTTCTTC
size: .; J: TRBJ1-1; D: .; V: TRBV18; CDR3: CASSQGPNTEAFF; DNA: TGTGCCAGCTCACAGGGGCCCAACACTGAAGCTTTCTTT
size: .; J: TRBJ1-3; D: .; V: TRBV2; CDR3: CASRGSSGNTIYF; DNA: TGTGCCAGCCGAGGGTCCTCTGGAAACACCATATATTTT
size: .; J: TRBJ2-5; D: TRBD2; V: TRBV5-1; CDR3: CASSLARVAGRLETQYF; DNA: TGCGCCAGCAGCTTGGCACGGGTAGCGGGACGTTTGGAGACCCAGTACTTC
size: .; J: TRBJ1-1; D: .; V: TRBV2; CDR3: CASSREGGEAFF; DNA: TGTGCCAGCAGTCGGGAGGGGGGGGAAGCTTTCTTT
size: .; J: TRBJ1-1; D: TRBD1; V: TRBV5-6; CDR3: CASSPGGGAMNTEAFF; DNA: TGTGCCAGCAGTCCAGGGGGTGGAGCCATGAACACTGAAGCTTTCTTT
size: .; J: TRBJ2-1; D: .; V: TRBV7-9; CDR3: CASSFGTTEQFF; DNA: TGTGCCAGCAGCTTCGGGACAACCGAGCAGTTCTTC
size: .; J: TRBJ1-2; D: TRBD1; V: TRBV11-2; CDR3: CASSSDRAGYGYTF; DNA: TGTGCCAGCAGCTCGGACAGGGCGGGGTATGGCTACACCTTC
size: .; J: TRBJ1-2; D: TRBD1; V: TRBV7-8; CDR3: CASSQGQGHYGYTF; DNA: TGTGCCAGCAGCCAAGGACAGGGTCATTATGGCTACACCTTC